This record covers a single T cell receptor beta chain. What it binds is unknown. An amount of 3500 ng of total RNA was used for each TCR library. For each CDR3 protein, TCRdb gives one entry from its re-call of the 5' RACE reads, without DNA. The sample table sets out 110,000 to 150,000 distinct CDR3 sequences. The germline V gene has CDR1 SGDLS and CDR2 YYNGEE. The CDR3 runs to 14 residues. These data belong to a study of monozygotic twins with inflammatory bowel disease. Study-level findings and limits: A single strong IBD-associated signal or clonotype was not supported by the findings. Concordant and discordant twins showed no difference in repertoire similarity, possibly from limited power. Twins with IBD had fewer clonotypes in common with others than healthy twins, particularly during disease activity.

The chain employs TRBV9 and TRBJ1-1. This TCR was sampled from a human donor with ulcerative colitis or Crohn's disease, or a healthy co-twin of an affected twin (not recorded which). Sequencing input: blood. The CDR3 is CASSVGSLATEVFF.